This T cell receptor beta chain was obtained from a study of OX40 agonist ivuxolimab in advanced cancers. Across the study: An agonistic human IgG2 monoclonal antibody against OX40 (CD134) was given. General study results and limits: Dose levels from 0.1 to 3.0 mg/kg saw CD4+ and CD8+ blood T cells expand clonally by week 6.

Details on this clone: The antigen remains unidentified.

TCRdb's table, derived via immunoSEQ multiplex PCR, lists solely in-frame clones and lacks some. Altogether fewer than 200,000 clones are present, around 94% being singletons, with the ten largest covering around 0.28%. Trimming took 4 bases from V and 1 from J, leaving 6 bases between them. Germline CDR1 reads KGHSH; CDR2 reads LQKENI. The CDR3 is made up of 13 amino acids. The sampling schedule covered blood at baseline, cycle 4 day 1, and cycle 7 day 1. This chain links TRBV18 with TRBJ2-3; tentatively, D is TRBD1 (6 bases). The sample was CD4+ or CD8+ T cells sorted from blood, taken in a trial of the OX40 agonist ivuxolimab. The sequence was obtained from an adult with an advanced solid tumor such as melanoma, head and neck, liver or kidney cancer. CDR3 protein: CASSRTGTDTQYF. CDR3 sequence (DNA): TGTGCCAGCTCACGGACAGGCACAGATACGCAGTATTTT.